Below, one T cell receptor beta chain is given with its context. The data belong to a study of blood T cell repertoires in COVID-19. Looking at the study overall: Material from acute and convalescent COVID-19 was sourced from the United States, Italy and Spain. T cells, B-cell-depleted T cells, or PBMCs provided the cDNA or gDNA that served as material.

In the original analysis: Reference gene primer amplification gave estimated nucleated cell counts. The table came from immunoSEQ multiplex PCR; TCRdb's copy has only in-frame clones and leaves some out. The D gene and trimming were derived from the DNA, and the V and J assignments and clone size from that table. The data contain some 55,000 clones, about four fifths of them singletons. The CDR3 is 15 amino acids. Trimming took 0 bases from V and 2 from J, leaving 10 bases between them. Germline CDR1 and CDR2: SGHAT and FQNNGV. The gene calls are TRBV11-2 and TRBJ1-1; D possibly corresponds to TRBD1 (5 bases). Sequenced material: peripheral blood. This sequence originates from a woman in her sixties with acute or convalescent COVID-19. CDR3 sequence reads: CASSLEFGGNTEAFF. The CDR3 bases are TGTGCCAGCAGCTTAGAGTTCGGGGGTAACACTGAAGCTTTCTTT.